This entry describes one TCR beta chain. Its antigen is as yet unknown. This sample is drawn from a study of Ad26.COV2.S vaccination and SARS-CoV-2 variants. Study-wide context: Trial arm assignment for the donor was COV1001 Ad26.COV2.S. Points from the study as a whole: It was reported that spike-specific CD8+ and CD4+ T cell responses were substantially broad after vaccination.

Produced via immunoSEQ multiplex PCR; TCRdb's table is partial and in-frame only. The sample gives 350,000 to 500,000 clones, roughly nine tenths of which show up once; over 2.5% is in the top ten. The treatment: around 19 received Ad26.COV2.S at low or high dose, single or two shots; 5 received placebo; per-sample allocation not given. Sampling took place 63 days after the first vaccine or placebo injection. The donor's status was that of an adult aged 18-55 years in Boston. An Ad26 vector that expressed Wuhan-strain SARS-CoV-2 spike constituted the vaccine. Trimming cost V 0 bases and J 0 bases, with 9 bases left between them. CDR3 size: 15 residues. Germline V gene data show CDR1 as MNHEY and CDR2 as SVGAGI.

The chain links TRBV6-5 to TRBJ2-7; no definite D call. This receptor was obtained from a person between 18 and 60 years old who received the Ad26.COV2.S COVID-19 vaccine or a placebo. Sequenced material: peripheral blood, taken in a trial of Ad26.COV2.S vaccine versus placebo. The CDR3 sequence: CASSYSISSSYEQYF. The CDR3 region has the DNA TGTGCCAGCAGTTACTCGATTTCGAGCTCCTACGAGCAGTACTTC.